The rows below give T cell receptor beta chains drawn from one sample of a study of T-cell memory formation after mild COVID-19. TCRdb re-called the 5' RACE reads through MiXCR, storing one row per CDR3 protein. The table includes some 270,000 distinct CDR3 sequences, 15% detected once. Sequences were obtained from PBMCs or a T cell subset sorted from them (not recorded which). These TCRs come from an adult woman who had mild COVID-19 (a few samples of this study predate the infection). Cell type and time point are not known. Each CDR3 is given with its conserved first and last residue. The D gene is left open where the match is weak. Some rows have no size entry. The others give once, few or many, or a class for an expanded clone.

d_gene: NA
abundance: NA
v_gene: TRBV29-1
j_gene: TRBJ1-5
CDR3nt: TGCAGCGTCCATGACGGTCACAATCAGCCCCAGCATTTT
CDR3aa: CSVHDGHNQPQHF

d_gene: TRBD2
abundance: few
v_gene: TRBV7-2
j_gene: TRBJ2-7
CDR3nt: TGTGCCAGCAGCTCGGGGCCTAGCGGGAGTTACGAGCAGTACTTC
CDR3aa: CASSSGPSGSYEQYF

d_gene: NA
abundance: few
v_gene: TRBV12-3/TRBV12-4
j_gene: TRBJ1-6
CDR3nt: TGTGCCAGCAGCTCTTTCGGAACACCCCTCCACTTT
CDR3aa: CASSSFGTPLHF

d_gene: TRBD1
abundance: few
v_gene: TRBV9
j_gene: TRBJ1-1
CDR3nt: TGTGCCAGCAGCGCTCAAACAGGGGGCCAAGGGGAAGCTTTCTTT
CDR3aa: CASSAQTGGQGEAFF

d_gene: NA
abundance: NA
v_gene: TRBV13
j_gene: TRBJ2-7
CDR3nt: TGTGCCAGCAACATACGGGGGGCCATTATCGAGCAGTACTTC
CDR3aa: CASNIRGAIIEQYF

d_gene: NA
abundance: NA
v_gene: TRBV4-1
j_gene: TRBJ1-5
CDR3nt: TGCGCCAGCAGCCAAGTCGGAAATCAGCCCCAGCATTTT
CDR3aa: CASSQVGNQPQHF

d_gene: TRBD2
abundance: few
v_gene: TRBV20-1
j_gene: TRBJ2-7
CDR3nt: TGCAGTGCTAGTCCTAGCGGGAGTACCTACGAGCAGTACTTC
CDR3aa: CSASPSGSTYEQYF

d_gene: NA
abundance: NA
v_gene: TRBV4-1
j_gene: TRBJ2-5
CDR3nt: TGCGCCAGCAGCCAAGCAGCGCAATCCGAGACCCAGTACTTC
CDR3aa: CASSQAAQSETQYF

d_gene: NA
abundance: few
v_gene: TRBV6-5
j_gene: TRBJ1-5
CDR3nt: TGTGCCAGCAAGCCCGTGGGGGGAAGCAATCAGCCCCAGCATTTT
CDR3aa: CASKPVGGSNQPQHF

d_gene: TRBD2
abundance: NA
v_gene: TRBV4-2
j_gene: TRBJ2-1
CDR3nt: TGTGCCAGCAGCTTAGGAGGTAGCGGGGACAATGAGCAGTTCTTC
CDR3aa: CASSLGGSGDNEQFF

d_gene: NA
abundance: few
v_gene: TRBV7-9
j_gene: TRBJ2-7
CDR3nt: TGTGCCAGCAGCTTAGCTCCTAGGTTGTACGAGCAGTACTTC
CDR3aa: CASSLAPRLYEQYF

d_gene: NA
abundance: few
v_gene: TRBV5-1
j_gene: TRBJ2-7
CDR3nt: TGCGCCAGCAGCCCTTACAAGGGCGAGCAGTACTTC
CDR3aa: CASSPYKGEQYF

d_gene: TRBD1
abundance: few
v_gene: TRBV12-3/TRBV12-4
j_gene: TRBJ2-3
CDR3nt: TGTGCCAGCAGTTTAAGTCAGGGGGCAGATACGCAGTATTTT
CDR3aa: CASSLSQGADTQYF

d_gene: NA
abundance: few
v_gene: TRBV4-1
j_gene: TRBJ2-1
CDR3nt: TGCGCCAGCAGCCGACGCCCCGCGTCCAATGAGCAGTTCTTC
CDR3aa: CASSRRPASNEQFF

d_gene: NA
abundance: many
v_gene: TRBV24-1
j_gene: TRBJ2-7
CDR3nt: TGTGCCACCAGTGATCCGGCCGGGACCTACGAGCAGTACTTC
CDR3aa: CATSDPAGTYEQYF

d_gene: NA
abundance: NA
v_gene: TRBV7-2
j_gene: TRBJ2-2
CDR3nt: TGTGCCAGCAGCTTAGCCCCCCCCGGGGAGCTGTTTTTT
CDR3aa: CASSLAPPGELFF

d_gene: TRBD1
abundance: few
v_gene: TRBV18
j_gene: TRBJ2-7
CDR3nt: TGTGCCAGCTCAAGTGACAGGGGAGAACAGCAGTACTTC
CDR3aa: CASSSDRGEQQYF

d_gene: TRBD1
abundance: NA
v_gene: TRBV2
j_gene: TRBJ2-7
CDR3nt: TGTGCCAGTTCCGGGACAGGGGGCGGGGAGCAGTACTTC
CDR3aa: CASSGTGGGEQYF

d_gene: TRBD1
abundance: few
v_gene: TRBV9
j_gene: TRBJ2-1
CDR3nt: TGTGCCAGCAGCGCCCCTCTCCGGGACAGGTCGCGGAATGAGCAGTTCTTC
CDR3aa: CASSAPLRDRSRNEQFF

d_gene: TRBD1
abundance: many
v_gene: TRBV6-5
j_gene: TRBJ1-3
CDR3nt: TGTGCCAGCAGTTACTCTAAACAGGGGTCTGGAAACACCATATATTTT
CDR3aa: CASSYSKQGSGNTIYF

d_gene: TRBD2
abundance: few
v_gene: TRBV10-3
j_gene: TRBJ2-1
CDR3nt: TGTGCCATCAGCGGACTAGCGGGAGGCCTAGCCTACAATGAGCAGTTCTTC
CDR3aa: CAISGLAGGLAYNEQFF

d_gene: TRBD2
abundance: many
v_gene: TRBV7-8
j_gene: TRBJ2-1
CDR3nt: TGTGCCAGCAGCCCTCCCGGGACTAGGGCGGGCAATGAGCAGTTCTTC
CDR3aa: CASSPPGTRAGNEQFF

d_gene: NA
abundance: few
v_gene: TRBV30
j_gene: TRBJ1-2
CDR3nt: TGTGCCTGGAGTGTAAACAGTCGGGCGGCGGGCTATGGCTACACCTTC
CDR3aa: CAWSVNSRAAGYGYTF

d_gene: TRBD1
abundance: NA
v_gene: TRBV5-1
j_gene: TRBJ1-2
CDR3nt: TGCGCCAGCAGCCCGGACAGGAGCTATGGCTACACCTTC
CDR3aa: CASSPDRSYGYTF

d_gene: TRBD2
abundance: NA
v_gene: TRBV27
j_gene: TRBJ2-3
CDR3nt: TGTGCCAGCAGTTTATCACTAGCGGTGGTTACAGATACGCAGTATTTT
CDR3aa: CASSLSLAVVTDTQYF

d_gene: TRBD2
abundance: NA
v_gene: TRBV9
j_gene: TRBJ2-2
CDR3nt: TGTGCCAGCAGCGTAGCTTTACTAGGCGGGGGAACCGGGGAGCTGTTTTTT
CDR3aa: CASSVALLGGGTGELFF

d_gene: TRBD2
abundance: NA
v_gene: TRBV19
j_gene: TRBJ2-1
CDR3nt: TGTGCCAGTAGTATGCCTAGCGGGAGTTCTCGCGATGAGCAGTTCTTC
CDR3aa: CASSMPSGSSRDEQFF

d_gene: NA
abundance: few
v_gene: TRBV12-3/TRBV12-4
j_gene: TRBJ1-2
CDR3nt: TGTGCCAGCAGTCCTCATAACAGTGGTGCAGGCTATGGCTACACCTTC
CDR3aa: CASSPHNSGAGYGYTF

d_gene: NA
abundance: few
v_gene: TRBV7-9
j_gene: TRBJ2-1
CDR3nt: TGTGCCAGCAGCCCCCTCCCCAAAACCTCCTCCTACAATGAGCAGTTCTTC
CDR3aa: CASSPLPKTSSYNEQFF

d_gene: NA
abundance: few
v_gene: TRBV29-1
j_gene: TRBJ1-2
CDR3nt: TGCAGCGTTGAAGAACGGCGGGGACACTATGGCTACACCTTC
CDR3aa: CSVEERRGHYGYTF

d_gene: NA
abundance: few
v_gene: TRBV4-2
j_gene: TRBJ2-3
CDR3nt: TGTGCCAGCAGCCAAGACGTCGCGGGCAGCACAGATACGCAGTATTTT
CDR3aa: CASSQDVAGSTDTQYF

d_gene: NA
abundance: NA
v_gene: TRBV12-3/TRBV12-4
j_gene: TRBJ1-2
CDR3nt: TGTGCCAGCAACTTTTTCCAGGGTTATGGCTACACCTTC
CDR3aa: CASNFFQGYGYTF

d_gene: NA
abundance: NA
v_gene: TRBV12-3/TRBV12-4
j_gene: TRBJ1-4
CDR3nt: TGTGCCAGCAGCGGGGGGCAGGGGACTGAAAAACTGTTTTTT
CDR3aa: CASSGGQGTEKLFF

d_gene: TRBD2
abundance: NA
v_gene: TRBV5-1
j_gene: TRBJ2-7
CDR3nt: TGCGCCAGCAGCCCCCAGGCTAGCGGGGCCTCCTACGAGCAGTACTTC
CDR3aa: CASSPQASGASYEQYF

d_gene: NA
abundance: few
v_gene: TRBV6-1
j_gene: TRBJ2-3
CDR3nt: TGTGCCAGCAAATTGGGAGGCACAGATACGCAGTATTTT
CDR3aa: CASKLGGTDTQYF

d_gene: TRBD2
abundance: NA
v_gene: TRBV7-2
j_gene: TRBJ2-7
CDR3nt: TGTGCCAGCAGCGTTAGCGGGAGTAACTACGAGCAGTACTTC
CDR3aa: CASSVSGSNYEQYF

d_gene: TRBD2
abundance: many
v_gene: TRBV11-2
j_gene: TRBJ2-4
CDR3nt: TGTGCCAGCAGTCGTATTAGCGGGAGGGCCCAGAACATTCAGTACTTC
CDR3aa: CASSRISGRAQNIQYF

d_gene: NA
abundance: few
v_gene: TRBV12-3/TRBV12-4
j_gene: TRBJ1-2
CDR3nt: TGTGCCAGCAGTCCAAAGGTGACAGGATATGGCTACACCTTC
CDR3aa: CASSPKVTGYGYTF

d_gene: NA
abundance: few
v_gene: TRBV7-7
j_gene: TRBJ2-2
CDR3nt: TGTGCTAGCAGCTTAGCGGCAGGGGCGAACACCGGGGAGCTGTTTTTT
CDR3aa: CASSLAAGANTGELFF

d_gene: TRBD1
abundance: many
v_gene: TRBV24-1
j_gene: TRBJ2-7
CDR3nt: TGTGCCACCAGTGACCCTTCGACAGGGAACCGCGAGCAGTACTTC
CDR3aa: CATSDPSTGNREQYF

d_gene: TRBD1
abundance: few
v_gene: TRBV5-5
j_gene: TRBJ1-1
CDR3nt: TGTGCCAGCAGCTCAGGACAGGGCGTTCGTGAAGCTTTCTTT
CDR3aa: CASSSGQGVREAFF

d_gene: NA
abundance: NA
v_gene: TRBV7-8
j_gene: TRBJ2-4
CDR3nt: TGTGCCAGCAGCTTAGGTGCGGCCAAAAACATTCAGTACTTC
CDR3aa: CASSLGAAKNIQYF

d_gene: TRBD1
abundance: few
v_gene: TRBV29-1
j_gene: TRBJ1-2
CDR3nt: TGCAGCGTTAGGGGACAGGGGAACTATGGCTACACCTTC
CDR3aa: CSVRGQGNYGYTF

d_gene: TRBD2
abundance: NA
v_gene: TRBV5-1
j_gene: TRBJ2-1
CDR3nt: TGCGCCAGCAGCCTGCCTCCGATAGCGGGAGGGCCGAATGAGCAGTTCTTC
CDR3aa: CASSLPPIAGGPNEQFF

d_gene: NA
abundance: NA
v_gene: TRBV7-3
j_gene: TRBJ2-2
CDR3nt: TGTGCCAGCAGCCCGGGTCGGGACACCGGGGAGCTGTTTTTT
CDR3aa: CASSPGRDTGELFF

d_gene: NA
abundance: NA
v_gene: TRBV6-5
j_gene: TRBJ2-5
CDR3nt: TGTGCCAGCAGTTACCTTCCTGGGGCGCAAGAGACCCAGTACTTC
CDR3aa: CASSYLPGAQETQYF

d_gene: TRBD2
abundance: many
v_gene: TRBV7-6
j_gene: TRBJ2-3
CDR3nt: TGTGCCAGCACCTTCGGGGGGGCCATGGATACGCAGTATTTT
CDR3aa: CASTFGGAMDTQYF